The sequence of this T cell receptor (beta chain) was determined in a study of cytomegalovirus exposure and HLA in healthy donors. In the PCR, 60 Vbeta and 13 Jbeta primers were used. The method was immunoSEQ multiplex PCR; TCRdb's version includes in-frame clones alone and lacks a portion of them. The sample contains 200,000 to 250,000 clones, approximately 80% of which appear only once. This CDR3 has 15 amino acids. Looked up from germline, CDR1 is SQVTM and CDR2 is ANQGSEA. Unmatched junction bases numbered 9, after V lost 7 bases and J lost 1 base. The receptor's source is a man between 35 and 55 years old in good health and CMV-seronegative. The sample comprised PBMCs. The genes are TRBV29-1 and TRBJ2-2; 7 bases agree with TRBD1. The CDR3, as DNA: TGCAGCGCCGAGGGATCAGGGGGGAACACCGGGGAGCTGTTTTTT. The encoded protein is CSAEGSGGNTGELFF.